A single sample gave rise to the 19 T cell receptor beta chains below, sequenced in a study of early stage breast cancer tumors. TCRdb keeps only in-frame clones here, not all; method: immunoSEQ multiplex PCR. The table shows some 30,000 clones, with just under 85% occurring only once. The sequencing input was blood. These receptors were obtained from a person in their fifties with breast cancer.

V gene TRBV5-1 combines with J gene TRBJ2-1; D possibly corresponds to TRBD2 (6 bases). This CDR3 comprises 16 residues. Between the trimmed V and J ends, which lost 0 bases and 6 bases, there was a span of 16 bases. Per the germline V gene, CDR1 is SGHRS and CDR2 is YFSETQ. In nucleotides, the CDR3 is TGCGCCAGCAGCTTGGATGGGCGGGGAACATTCAATGAGCAGTTCTTC. Amino acids: CASSLDGRGTFNEQFF.

This clone was detected a few times. The genes are TRBV5-5 and TRBJ1-5, with D hard to call. The V gene's germline CDR1 is SGHKS and CDR2 YYEKEE (reference sequence). The CDR3 has 14 residues. Trimming stripped 2 bases from V and 5 bases from J, with 11 bases between. This chain's CDR3 is CASSFSFGDQPQHF. CDR3 coding DNA: TGTGCCAGCAGCTTTTCGTTTGGCGATCAGCCCCAGCATTTT. The whole variable domain, remainder taken from reference TRBV5-5 and TRBJ1-5, is DAGVTQSPTHLIKTRGQQVTLRCSPISGHKSVSWYQQVLGQGPQFIFQYYEKEERGRGNFPDRFSARQFPNYSSELNVNALLLGDSALYLCASSFSFGDQPQHFGDGTRLSIL.

The chain has TRBV29-1 and TRBJ2-2; no clear D. The CDR3 is 13 amino acids. From germline, CDR1 is SQVTM and CDR2 ANQGSEA. Trimming stripped 7 bases from V and 6 bases from J, with 15 bases between. The CDR3 DNA sequence: TGCAGCGCCGAAGGGTGGGGTTCCGGGGAGCTGTTTTTT. Protein product: CSAEGWGSGELFF.

This clone was detected a few times. Other DNA sequences within the sample encode an identical CDR3. The chain has TRBV5-4 and TRBJ1-5, with TRBD1 matching 10 bases. Germline loops: CDR1 SGHNT, CDR2 YYREEE (reference sequence). The CDR3 is made up of 14 amino acids. V shed 4 bases and J 4 bases; nucleotides not matched to a gene: 2. The CDR3 protein is CASSEGQGNQPQHF. CDR3 coding DNA: TGTGCCAGCAGCGAGGGACAGGGGAATCAGCCCCAGCATTTT. Using reference TRBV5-4 and TRBJ1-5 for the parts outside the CDR3, the full variable domain is ETGVTQSPTHLIKTRGQQVTLRCSSQSGHNTVSWYQQALGQGPQFIFQYYREEENGRGNFPPRFSGLQFPNYSSELNVNALELDDSALYLCASSEGQGNQPQHFGDGTRLSIL.

The sample holds one count of this clone. This chain uses TRBV6-6 with TRBJ2-4, with 7 bases aligning to TRBD1. The CDR3 is 15 residues long. Germline lookup yields CDR1 MNHNY and CDR2 SVGAGI (reference sequence). Unmatched junction bases numbered 7, after V lost 0 bases and J lost 8 bases. CDR3 region: CASSYSRTGSDIQYF. The CDR3 DNA reads as TGTGCCAGCAGTTACTCGAGGACAGGTAGCGACATTCAGTACTTC.

This clone was counted a few times. This chain uses TRBV4-2 with TRBJ2-5; D uncertain. The germline V gene encodes CDR1 LGHNA and CDR2 YNFKEQ. V lost 1 base, J lost 5 bases, and 11 bases lay in between. The CDR3 covers 14 residues. DNA of the CDR3: TGTGCCAGCAGCCAAGGCCCCGACGGCGAGACCCAGTACTTC. It specifies CASSQGPDGETQYF.

The CDR3 coding sequence is TGTGCCAGCAGCCCCAGGATCTCTGGAAACACCATATATTTT. Amino acids: CASSPRISGNTIYF. The chain links TRBV5-5 to TRBJ1-3; no clear D gene. Trimming left V 4 bases short and J 0 bases short, with 8 bases between. The CDR3 covers 14 residues. CDR1 SGHKS and CDR2 YYEKEE come from the germline V gene (reference sequence).

The chain carries TRBV4-2 and TRBJ2-1, with D perhaps matching TRBD1 or TRBD2 (6 bases each). Germline V gives CDR1 LGHNA, CDR2 YNFKEQ. The V gene lost 4 bases and the J gene lost 9 bases, with 13 bases spanning the gap. The CDR3 length is 13 residues. The CDR3: CASSPKQGGEQFF. The CDR3 DNA reads as TGTGCCAGCAGCCCTAAACAGGGAGGTGAGCAGTTCTTC.

V is TRBV27 and J is TRBJ1-1; tentatively, D is TRBD1 (5 bases). The CDR3 runs to 12 residues. Germline values: CDR1 MNHEY, CDR2 SMNVEV (reference sequence). Trimming removed 6 bases from V and 3 bases from J, with 8 bases in between. CDR3: CASRDTDTEAFF. The DNA for the CDR3 is TGTGCCAGCAGGGACACGGACACTGAAGCTTTCTTT.

The V and J genes are TRBV4-3 and TRBJ2-3; 11 bases agree with TRBD2. The CDR3 has 16 amino acids. The germline V gene encodes CDR1 LGHNA and CDR2 YSLEER. V shed 1 base, J shed 2 bases, and the junction held 2 bases outside the gene matches. The CDR3 nucleotides read TGCGCCAGCAGCCAAGTGACTAGCGGGACCACAGATACGCAGTATTTT. It codes for CASSQVTSGTTDTQYF.

The chain uses TRBV5-1 and TRBJ2-7; no clear D. The CDR3 is made up of 13 amino acids. V gave up 4 bases and J gave up 2 bases, with 10 bases separating them. CDR1 is SGHRS, CDR2 YFSETQ, per germline. CDR3 sequence (DNA): TGCGCCAGCAGCGGGGTTCCAACCTACGAGCAGTACTTC. Translating gives CASSGVPTYEQYF.

J is TRBJ1-6 and V is TRBV9; D unresolved. Germline V gene lookup returns CDR1 SGDLS and CDR2 YYNGEE. Trimming pared 1 base from V and 7 bases from J, leaving 18 bases between. This CDR3 contains 17 residues. In DNA form, the CDR3 reads TGTGCCAGCAGCGTACTTTGGGGTGGTCCATTGAATTCACCCCTCCACTTT. Translated, it gives CASSVLWGGPLNSPLHF. Full variable domain (remainder filled in from reference TRBV9 and TRBJ1-6): DSGVTQTPKHLITATGQRVTLRCSPRSGDLSVYWYQQSLDQGLQFLIQYYNGEERAKGNILERFSAQQFPDLHSELNLSSLELGDSALYFCASSVLWGGPLNSPLHFGNGTRLTVT.

V and J are TRBV5-1 and TRBJ1-5; D might be TRBD1 (5 bases). Germline V gene data show CDR1 as SGHRS and CDR2 as YFSETQ. This CDR3 is 13 amino acids long. V lost 4 bases to trimming and J lost 9 bases, with 14 bases between them. The CDR3 DNA reads as TGCGCCAGCAGCACCTCGGGGGAGCCGCCCCAGCATTTT. Protein: CASSTSGEPPQHF.

There are a few counts of this clone. This sequence joins TRBV19 and TRBJ1-2; no clear D gene. The CDR3 is 14 amino acids. Trimming shortened V by 7 bases and J by 6 bases, and 18 bases separated the two germline ends. The V gene's germline CDR1 is LNHDA and CDR2 SQIVND (reference sequence). The CDR3 region has the DNA TGTGCCAGTACCGAATCGGGCGGGCATCATGGCTACACCTTC. Its protein is CASTESGGHHGYTF.

The chain recombines TRBV7-9 with TRBJ2-3; TRBD2 aligns across 7 bases. Unmatched junction bases numbered 13, after V lost 1 base and J lost 6 bases. The length of the CDR3 is 17 residues. CDR1 SEHNR and CDR2 FQNEAQ come from the germline V gene (reference sequence). The CDR3 sequence: CASSLGSRGWDLDTQYF. In nucleotides, the CDR3 is TGTGCCAGCAGCTTAGGCTCGCGGGGGTGGGATTTGGATACGCAGTATTTT.

V is TRBV14 and J is TRBJ1-4; the D gene is possibly TRBD1 (5 bases). Germline V gene lookup returns CDR1 SGHDN and CDR2 FVKESK. There are 19 residues in the CDR3. Trimming took 2 bases from V and 2 from J, leaving 21 bases between them. CDR3 in DNA: TGTGCCAGCAGCCAAATCGGGGGTTGTTCGCTGGTGACTAATGAAAAACTGTTTTTT. Protein sequence: CASSQIGGCSLVTNEKLFF.

This clone was seen only once. The genes are TRBV7-3 and TRBJ2-7, with TRBD1 matching over 7 bases. Per germline, CDR1 SGHTA and CDR2 FQGTGA. With 5 bases clipped from V and 5 bases from J, the junction kept 3 bases outside the gene matches. This CDR3 has 12 residues. CDR3: CASSEQGNEQYF. The CDR3 nucleotides read TGTGCCAGCAGCGAACAGGGGAACGAGCAGTACTTC.

The chain joins TRBV4-2 to TRBJ1-5; 7 positions match TRBD1. The CDR3 has 16 residues. CDR1 LGHNA and CDR2 YNFKEQ come from the germline V gene. The ends lost 0 bases at V and 10 bases at J; junction bases unmatched: 12. CDR3 loop: CASSQDPGTAVEPQHF. As DNA, the CDR3 is TGTGCCAGCAGCCAAGACCCCGGGACAGCTGTCGAACCCCAGCATTTT.

There are a few counts of this clone. CDR3 nucleotide sequence: TGTGCCAGCACTAACAGGGGGAACACCGGGGAGCTGTTTTTT. It is translated as CASTNRGNTGELFF. The chain has TRBV2 and TRBJ2-2, with TRBD1 matching 7 bases. The trim removed 7 bases at V and 1 base at J, leaving 3 bases unmatched. This CDR3 has 14 amino acids. Germline CDR1 and CDR2: SNHLY and FYNNEI.